One TCR beta chain is described in this entry. This record comes from a study of blood T cell repertoires in COVID-19. Authors' data handling: Reference gene primer amplification gave estimated nucleated cell counts. TCRdb's copy holds only in-frame clones and misses some; the assay was immunoSEQ multiplex PCR. Clone size and the V and J calls come from that table; the DNA yielded D and trimming. The repertoire holds over 120,000 clones, with 80% to 90% as singletons. This CDR3 has 14 amino acids. V dropped 2 bases and J dropped 6; count of bases not matched to a gene: 4. CDR1 and CDR2 (germline): SGHRS, YFSETQ.

The rearrangement links TRBV5-1 to TRBJ2-1, with 8 positions matching TRBD2. Sequencing was done on a sample of PBMCs or T cells enriched from blood (not recorded which). The source of this sequence is a man in his sixties who had recovered from COVID-19. CDR3 coding DNA: TGCGCCAGCAGCTTTTCCGGGACTAGCAATGAGCAGTTCTTC. Its translation is CASSFSGTSNEQFF.